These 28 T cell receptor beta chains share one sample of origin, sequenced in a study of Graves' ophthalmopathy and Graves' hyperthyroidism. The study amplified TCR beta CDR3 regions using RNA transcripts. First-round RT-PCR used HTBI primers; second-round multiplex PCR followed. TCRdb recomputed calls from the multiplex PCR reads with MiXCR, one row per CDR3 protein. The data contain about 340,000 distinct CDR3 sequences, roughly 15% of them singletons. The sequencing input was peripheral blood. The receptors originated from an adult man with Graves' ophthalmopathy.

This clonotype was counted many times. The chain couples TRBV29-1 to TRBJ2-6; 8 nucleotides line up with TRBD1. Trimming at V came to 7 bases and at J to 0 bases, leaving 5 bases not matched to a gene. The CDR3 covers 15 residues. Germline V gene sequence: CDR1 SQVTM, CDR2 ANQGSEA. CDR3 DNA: TGCAGCGCCACACAGGGGGGCTCTGGGGCCAACGTCCTGACTTTC. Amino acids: CSATQGGSGANVLTF.

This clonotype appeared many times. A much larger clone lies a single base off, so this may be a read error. The CDR3 sequence: CASSYSTASQSTEAFF. In nucleotides, the CDR3 is TGTGCCAGCAGTTACTCAACTGCATCCCAGAGCACTGAAGCTTTCTTT. The chain couples TRBV6-2 or TRBV6-3 to TRBJ1-1; no firm D call. This CDR3 contains 16 residues. In germline, CDR1 is MNHEY, CDR2 SVGEGT. Deletions cut 0 bases from V and 4 bases from J, with 15 bases between.

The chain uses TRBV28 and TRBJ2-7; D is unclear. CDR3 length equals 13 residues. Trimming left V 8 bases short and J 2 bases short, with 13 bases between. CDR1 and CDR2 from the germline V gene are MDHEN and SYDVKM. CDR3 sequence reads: CASRARKTYEQYF. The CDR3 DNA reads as TGTGCCAGCCGTGCCAGGAAGACCTACGAGCAGTACTTC.

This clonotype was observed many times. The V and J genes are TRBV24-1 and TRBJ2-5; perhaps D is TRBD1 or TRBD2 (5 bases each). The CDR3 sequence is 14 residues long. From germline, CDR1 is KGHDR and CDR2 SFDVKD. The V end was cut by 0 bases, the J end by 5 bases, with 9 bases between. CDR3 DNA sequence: TGTGCCACCAGTGATTTGGGGGGTCCGGAGACCCAGTACTTC. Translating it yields CATSDLGGPETQYF.

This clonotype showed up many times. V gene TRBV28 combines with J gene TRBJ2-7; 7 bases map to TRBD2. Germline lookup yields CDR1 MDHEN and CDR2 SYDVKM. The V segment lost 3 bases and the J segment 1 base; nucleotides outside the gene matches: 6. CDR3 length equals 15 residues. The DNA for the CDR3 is TGTGCCAGCAGTTTGTGGGCTAGCGGATCCTACGAGCAGTACTTC. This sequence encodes CASSLWASGSYEQYF.

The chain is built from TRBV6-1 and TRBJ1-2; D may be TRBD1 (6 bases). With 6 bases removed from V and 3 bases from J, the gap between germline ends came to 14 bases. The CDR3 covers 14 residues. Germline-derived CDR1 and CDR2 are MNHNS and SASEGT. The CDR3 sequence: CASRRDMVDYGYTF. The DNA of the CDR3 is TGTGCCAGCAGGCGGGACATGGTTGACTATGGCTACACCTTC.

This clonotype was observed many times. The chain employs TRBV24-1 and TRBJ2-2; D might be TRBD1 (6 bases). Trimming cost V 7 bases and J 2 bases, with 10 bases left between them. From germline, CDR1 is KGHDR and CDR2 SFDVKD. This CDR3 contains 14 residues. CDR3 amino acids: CATRPDSNTGELFF. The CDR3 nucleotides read TGTGCCACCAGGCCGGACAGCAACACCGGGGAGCTGTTTTTT.

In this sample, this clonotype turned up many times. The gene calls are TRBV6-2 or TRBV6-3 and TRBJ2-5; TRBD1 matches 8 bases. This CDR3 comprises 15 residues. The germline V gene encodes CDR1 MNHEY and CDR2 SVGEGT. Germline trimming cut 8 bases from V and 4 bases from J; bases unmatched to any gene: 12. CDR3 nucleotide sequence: TGTGCCAGCGATGAGGGACAGGTGGTGGGAGAGACCCAGTACTTC. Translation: CASDEGQVVGETQYF.

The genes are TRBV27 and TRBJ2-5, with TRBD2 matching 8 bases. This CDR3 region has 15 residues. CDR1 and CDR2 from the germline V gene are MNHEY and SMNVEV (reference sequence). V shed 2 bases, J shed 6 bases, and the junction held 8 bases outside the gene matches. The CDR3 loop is CASSLGLAGGQTQYF. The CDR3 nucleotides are TGTGCCAGCAGTTTAGGCCTAGCGGGCGGACAGACCCAGTACTTC.

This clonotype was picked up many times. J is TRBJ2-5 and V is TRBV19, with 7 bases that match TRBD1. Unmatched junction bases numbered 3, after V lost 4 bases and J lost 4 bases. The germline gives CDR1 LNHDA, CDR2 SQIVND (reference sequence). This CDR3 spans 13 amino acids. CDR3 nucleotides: TGTGCCAGTAGTACCTACAGGGGAGAGACCCAGTACTTC. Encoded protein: CASSTYRGETQYF.

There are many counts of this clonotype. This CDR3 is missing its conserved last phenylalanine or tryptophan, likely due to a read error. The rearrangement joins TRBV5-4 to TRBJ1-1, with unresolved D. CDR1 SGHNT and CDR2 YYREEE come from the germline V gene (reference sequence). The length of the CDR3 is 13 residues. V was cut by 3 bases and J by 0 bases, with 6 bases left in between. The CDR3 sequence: CASSSPVNTEAFL. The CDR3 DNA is TGTGCCAGCAGCTCACCAGTGAACACTGAAGCTTTCCTT.

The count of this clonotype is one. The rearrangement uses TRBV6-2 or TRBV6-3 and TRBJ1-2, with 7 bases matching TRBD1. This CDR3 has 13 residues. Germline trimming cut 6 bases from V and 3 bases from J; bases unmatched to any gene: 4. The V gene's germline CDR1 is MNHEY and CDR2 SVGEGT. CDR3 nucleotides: TGTGCCAGCAGGGGGACAGCCTACTATGGCTACACCTTC. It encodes CASRGTAYYGYTF.

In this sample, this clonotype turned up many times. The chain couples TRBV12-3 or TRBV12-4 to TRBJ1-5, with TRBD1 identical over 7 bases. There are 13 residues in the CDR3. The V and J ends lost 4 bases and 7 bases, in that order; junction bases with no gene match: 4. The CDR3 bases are TGTGCCAGCAGTTATCAGGGGGAGCAGCCCCAGCATTTT. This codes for CASSYQGEQPQHF.

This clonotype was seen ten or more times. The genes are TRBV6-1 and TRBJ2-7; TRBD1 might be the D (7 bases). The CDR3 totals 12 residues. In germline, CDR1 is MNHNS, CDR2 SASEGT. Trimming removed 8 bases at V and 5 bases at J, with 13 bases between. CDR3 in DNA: TGTGCCAGCTCCGGAGGGGGCCACGAGCAGTACTTC. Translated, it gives CASSGGGHEQYF.

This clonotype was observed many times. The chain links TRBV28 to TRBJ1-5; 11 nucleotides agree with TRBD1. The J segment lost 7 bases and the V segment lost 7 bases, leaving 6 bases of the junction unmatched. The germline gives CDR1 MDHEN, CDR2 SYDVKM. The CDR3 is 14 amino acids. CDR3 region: CASTSGQGEQPQHF. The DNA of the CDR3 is TGTGCCAGCACCTCGGGACAGGGGGAACAGCCCCAGCATTTT.

The CDR3 sequence is CASSTTGESYEQYF. The DNA for the CDR3 is TGTGCCAGCAGCACGACAGGGGAGTCCTACGAGCAGTACTTC. The chain is built from TRBV6-1 and TRBJ2-7; TRBD1 agrees at 8 bases. The V segment lost 6 bases and the J segment 1 base; nucleotides outside the gene matches: 5. Germline V lookup: CDR1 MNHNS, CDR2 SASEGT. The CDR3 is 14 residues long.

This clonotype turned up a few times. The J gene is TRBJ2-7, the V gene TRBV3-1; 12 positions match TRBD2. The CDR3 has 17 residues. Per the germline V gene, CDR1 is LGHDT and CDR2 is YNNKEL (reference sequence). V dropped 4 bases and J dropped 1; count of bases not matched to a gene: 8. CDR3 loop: CASSPPGLAGSSYEQYF. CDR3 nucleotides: TGTGCCAGCAGCCCTCCCGGACTAGCGGGAAGTTCCTACGAGCAGTACTTC.

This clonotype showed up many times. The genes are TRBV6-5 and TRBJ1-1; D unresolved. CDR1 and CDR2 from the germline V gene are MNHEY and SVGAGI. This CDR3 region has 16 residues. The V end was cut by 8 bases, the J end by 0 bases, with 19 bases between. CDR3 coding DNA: TGTGCCAGCGCGTCGGTCGAGAACAGCTTGAACACTGAAGCTTTCTTT. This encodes CASASVENSLNTEAFF.

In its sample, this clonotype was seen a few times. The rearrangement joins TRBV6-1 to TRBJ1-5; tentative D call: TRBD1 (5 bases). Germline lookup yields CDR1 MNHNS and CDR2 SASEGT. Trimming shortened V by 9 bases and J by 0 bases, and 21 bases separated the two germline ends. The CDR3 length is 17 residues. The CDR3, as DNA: TGTGCCAGTAGGATTGCCTTCGACAGCTATAGCAATCAGCCCCAGCATTTT. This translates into CASRIAFDSYSNQPQHF.

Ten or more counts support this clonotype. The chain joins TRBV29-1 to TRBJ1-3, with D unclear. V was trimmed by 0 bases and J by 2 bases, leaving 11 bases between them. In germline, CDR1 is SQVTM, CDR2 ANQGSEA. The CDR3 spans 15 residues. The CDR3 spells CSVEDPGPPGNTIYF. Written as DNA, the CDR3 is TGCAGCGTTGAAGATCCTGGCCCTCCTGGAAACACCATATATTTT. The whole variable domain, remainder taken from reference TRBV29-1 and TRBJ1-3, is SAVISQKPSRDICQRGTSLTIQCQVDSQVTMMFWYRQQPGQSLTLIATANQGSEATYESGFVIDKFPISRPNLTFSTLTVSNMSPEDSSIYLCSVEDPGPPGNTIYFGEGSWLTVV.

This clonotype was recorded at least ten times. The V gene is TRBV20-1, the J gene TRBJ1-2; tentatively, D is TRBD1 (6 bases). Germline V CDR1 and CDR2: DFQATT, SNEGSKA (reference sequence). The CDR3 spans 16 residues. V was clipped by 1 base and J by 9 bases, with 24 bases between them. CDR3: CSARGTGSGRLNRYTF. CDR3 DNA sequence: TGCAGTGCTAGAGGAACAGGGAGTGGCAGGTTGAATCGCTACACCTTC.

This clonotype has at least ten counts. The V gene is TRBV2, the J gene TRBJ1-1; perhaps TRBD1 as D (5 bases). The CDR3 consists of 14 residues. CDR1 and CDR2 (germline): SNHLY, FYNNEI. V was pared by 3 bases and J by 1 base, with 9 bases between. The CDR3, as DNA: TGTGCCAGCAGTGATCAGGGATGGAACACTGAAGCTTTCTTT. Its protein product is CASSDQGWNTEAFF. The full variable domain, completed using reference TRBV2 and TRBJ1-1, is EPEVTQTPSHQVTQMGQEVILRCVPISNHLYFYWYRQILGQKVEFLVSFYNNEISEKSEIFDDQFSVERPDGSNFTLKIRSTKLEDSAMYFCASSDQGWNTEAFFGQGTRLTVV.

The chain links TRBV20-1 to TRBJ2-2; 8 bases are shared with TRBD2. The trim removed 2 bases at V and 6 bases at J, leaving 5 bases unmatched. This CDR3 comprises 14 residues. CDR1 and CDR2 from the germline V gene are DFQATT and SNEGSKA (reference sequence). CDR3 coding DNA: TGCAGTGCTAGAAGCGGGAGCGGGGCCGGGGAGCTGTTTTTT. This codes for CSARSGSGAGELFF.

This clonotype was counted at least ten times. The CDR3 is CAWRGTGGLIAGKPYDRQYF. CDR3 coding DNA: TGTGCCTGGAGGGGGACAGGGGGCTTGATAGCGGGAAAACCCTACGATCGGCAGTACTTC. The chain recombines TRBV30 with TRBJ2-7; 12 positions agree with TRBD1. Germline lookup yields CDR1 GTSNPN and CDR2 SVGIG (reference sequence). The length of the CDR3 is 20 residues. V was clipped by 3 bases and J by 9 bases; unmatched bases: 27.

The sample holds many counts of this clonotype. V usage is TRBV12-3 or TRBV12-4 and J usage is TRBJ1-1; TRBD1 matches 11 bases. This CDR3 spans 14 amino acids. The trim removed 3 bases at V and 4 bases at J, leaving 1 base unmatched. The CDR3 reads CASSFGTGGTEAFF. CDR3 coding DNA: TGTGCCAGCAGTTTTGGGACAGGGGGCACTGAAGCTTTCTTT.

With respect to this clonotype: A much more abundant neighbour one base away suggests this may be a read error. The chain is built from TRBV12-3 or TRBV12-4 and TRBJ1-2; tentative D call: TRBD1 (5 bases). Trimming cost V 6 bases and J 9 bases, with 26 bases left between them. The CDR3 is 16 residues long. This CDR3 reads CASSPPGTEMTYSYTF. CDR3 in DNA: TGTGCCAGCAGCCCACCCGGGACGGAGATGACGTATAGCTACACCTTC.

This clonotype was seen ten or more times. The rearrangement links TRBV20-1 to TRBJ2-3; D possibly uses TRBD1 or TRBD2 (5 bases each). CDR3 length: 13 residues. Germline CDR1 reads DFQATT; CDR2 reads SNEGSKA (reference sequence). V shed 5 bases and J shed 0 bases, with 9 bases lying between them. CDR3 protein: CSASRDSTDTQYF. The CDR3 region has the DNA TGCAGTGCTTCACGGGACAGCACAGATACGCAGTATTTT.

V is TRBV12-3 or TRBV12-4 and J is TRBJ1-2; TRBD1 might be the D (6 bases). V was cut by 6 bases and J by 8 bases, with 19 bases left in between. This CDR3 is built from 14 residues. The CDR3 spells CASSQLTQGEGYTF. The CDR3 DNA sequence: TGTGCCAGCAGCCAACTCACACAGGGAGAAGGCTACACCTTC.